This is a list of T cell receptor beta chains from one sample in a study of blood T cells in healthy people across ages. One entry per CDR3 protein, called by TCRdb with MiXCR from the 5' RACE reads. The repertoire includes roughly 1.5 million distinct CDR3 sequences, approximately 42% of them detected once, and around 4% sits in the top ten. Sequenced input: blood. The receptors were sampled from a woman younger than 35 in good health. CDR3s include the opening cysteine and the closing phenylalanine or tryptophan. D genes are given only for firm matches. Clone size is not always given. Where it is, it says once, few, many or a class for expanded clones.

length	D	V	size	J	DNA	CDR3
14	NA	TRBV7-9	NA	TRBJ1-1	TGTGCCAGCAGTTTACGAGGGTCGAACACTGAAGCTTTCTTT	CASSLRGSNTEAFF
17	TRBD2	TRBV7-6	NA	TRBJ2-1	TGTGCCAGCAGCTTAGCCCTGACTAGCGGGAGGGAGAGGGAGCAGTTCTTC	CASSLALTSGREREQFF
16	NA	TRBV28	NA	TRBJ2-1	TGTGCCAGCAGTTTACCCCTTGGGGGACGCTACAATGAGCAGTTCTTC	CASSLPLGGRYNEQFF
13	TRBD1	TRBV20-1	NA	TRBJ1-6	TGCAGTGCTAGCGGGACAGGGATTTCACCCCTCCACTTT	CSASGTGISPLHF
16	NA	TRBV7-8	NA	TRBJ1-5	TGTGCCAGCAGCCGGTACGGGAGGGAGGTGAATCAGCCCCAGCATTTT	CASSRYGREVNQPQHF
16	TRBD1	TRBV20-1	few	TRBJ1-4	TGCAGTGCTAGGGGGACAGGGGGTGAAACTAATGAGAAACTGTTTTTT	CSARGTGGETNEKLFF
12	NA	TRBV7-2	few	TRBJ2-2	TGTGCCAGCCTACGAACGTCCGGGGAGCTGTTTTTT	CASLRTSGELFF
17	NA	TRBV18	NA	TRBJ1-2	TGTGCCAGCCAGACCCTTGGCAGGCCTGAACAGAACTATGGCTACACCTTC	CASQTLGRPEQNYGYTF
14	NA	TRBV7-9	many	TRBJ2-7	TGTGCCAGCAGCTTAGATGCAAATTCCTACGAGCAGTACTTC	CASSLDANSYEQYF
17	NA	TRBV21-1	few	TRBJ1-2	TGTGCCAACAGCAGGACGGAACTCACGAGGGAGAACTATGGCTACACCTTC	CANSRTELTRENYGYTF
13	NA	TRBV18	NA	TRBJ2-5	TGTGCCAGCTCACCAGGCGGGGTTGAGACCCAGTACTTC	CASSPGGVETQYF
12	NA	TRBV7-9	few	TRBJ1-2	TGTGCCAGCAGCGCCTCCCAGGGCGGCTACACCTTC	CASSASQGGYTF
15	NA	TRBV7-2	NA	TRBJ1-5	TGTGCCAGCAGCTTACCGGGGGATCTCAATCAGCCCCAGCATTTT	CASSLPGDLNQPQHF
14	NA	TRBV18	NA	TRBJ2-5	TGTGCCAGCAGGGCGCGGGGAATCCAAGAGACCCAGTACTTC	CASRARGIQETQYF
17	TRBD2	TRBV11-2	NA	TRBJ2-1	TGTGCCAGCAGCTTATTTCGGGCTAGCGGATCCTACAATGAGCAGTTCTTC	CASSLFRASGSYNEQFF
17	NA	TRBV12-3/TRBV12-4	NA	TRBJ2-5	TGTGCCAGCAGTTTTGCGAGGGCGGGCAGGGTGCAAGAGACCCAGTACTTC	CASSFARAGRVQETQYF
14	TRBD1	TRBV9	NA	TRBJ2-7	TGTGCCAGCAGCGCGGGACAGAACTACAATGAGCAGTACTTC	CASSAGQNYNEQYF
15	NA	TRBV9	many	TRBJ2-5	TGTGCCAGCAGCGTAGGGGGCGGACCCCAAGAGACCCAGTACTTC	CASSVGGGPQETQYF
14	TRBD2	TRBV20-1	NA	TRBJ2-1	TGCAGTGCTAGAGGGACTAGCGGGAAGCATGAGCAGTTCTTC	CSARGTSGKHEQFF
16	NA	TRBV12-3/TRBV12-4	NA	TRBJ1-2	TGTGCCAGCAGTCCCACCCGGGGGCAGGGCTTAGCTGGCTACACCTTC	CASSPTRGQGLAGYTF
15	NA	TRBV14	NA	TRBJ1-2	TGTGCCAGCAGCCCGGGACAAGTCTCTAACTATGGCTACACCTTC	CASSPGQVSNYGYTF
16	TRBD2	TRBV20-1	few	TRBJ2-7	TGCAGTGCTAGAGATCCGGCGGGAGACCGGATCTACGAGCAGTACTTC	CSARDPAGDRIYEQYF
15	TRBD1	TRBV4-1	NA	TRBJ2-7	TGCGCCAGCAGCCAAGATTGGGCAGGGGGCTACGAGCAGTACTTC	CASSQDWAGGYEQYF
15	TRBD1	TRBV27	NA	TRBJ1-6	TGTGCCAGCAATACCGCCGGGACAGGGTATTCACCCCTCCACTTT	CASNTAGTGYSPLHF
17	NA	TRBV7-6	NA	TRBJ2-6	TGTGCCAGCAGCGCTAGGGTTACGGCCGCTGGGGCCAACGTCCTGACTTTC	CASSARVTAAGANVLTF
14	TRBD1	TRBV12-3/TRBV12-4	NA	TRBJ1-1	TGTGCCAGCAGTTTTGGACAGGTGAACACTGAAGCTTTCTTT	CASSFGQVNTEAFF
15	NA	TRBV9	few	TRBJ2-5	TGTGCCAGCAGCGCCTCGGACTGGCCCGAAGAGACCCAGTACTTC	CASSASDWPEETQYF
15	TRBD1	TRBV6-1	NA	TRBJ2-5	TGTGCCAGCAGTGAATACGGACAGGATGAAGAGACCCAGTACTTC	CASSEYGQDEETQYF
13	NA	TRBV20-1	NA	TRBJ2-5	TGCAGTGCTAGCTCCTGGGCCGAAGAGACCCAGTACTTC	CSASSWAEETQYF
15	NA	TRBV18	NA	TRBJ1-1	TGTGCCAGCTCACCATATAGGGACATGAACACTGAAGCTTTCTTT	CASSPYRDMNTEAFF
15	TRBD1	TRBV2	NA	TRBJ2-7	TGTGCCAGCAGTTCGACAGGGGTTTGGGGCTACGAGCAGTACTTC	CASSSTGVWGYEQYF
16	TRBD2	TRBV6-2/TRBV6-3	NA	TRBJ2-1	TGTGCCAGCAGTTATCCGGGACTAGATGTCCACAATGAGCAGTTCTTC	CASSYPGLDVHNEQFF
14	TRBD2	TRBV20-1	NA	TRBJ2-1	TGCAGTGCTAGAGGAGGCGGGGGGGCGGGCGAGCAGTTCTTC	CSARGGGGAGEQFF
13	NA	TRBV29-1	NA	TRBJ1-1	TGCAGTCTGGGGTCGGGGTGGGGCACTGAAGCTTTCTTT	CSLGSGWGTEAFF
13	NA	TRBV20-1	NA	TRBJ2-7	TGCAGTGCTAGGGGCCCCCCTGGTTTTTTCTCGTACTTC	CSARGPPGFFSYF
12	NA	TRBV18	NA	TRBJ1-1	TGTGCCAGCTTATCCAGAAGGACTGAAGCTTTCTTT	CASLSRRTEAFF
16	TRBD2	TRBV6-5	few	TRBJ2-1	TGTGCCAGCAGTTACTCGATCAGCGGGAGGGCCGATGAGCAGTTCTTC	CASSYSISGRADEQFF
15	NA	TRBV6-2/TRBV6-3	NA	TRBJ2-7	TGTGCCAGCAGTTACACACATGGCACGATACGAGGGCAGTACTTC	CASSYTHGTIRGQYF
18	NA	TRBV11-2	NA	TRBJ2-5	TGTGCCAGCAGCCCTATTCGGAGTAGCCAGCCCTTCAAGGAGACCCAGTACTTC	CASSPIRSSQPFKETQYF
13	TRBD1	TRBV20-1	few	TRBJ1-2	TGCAGTGCTAGTTCGGACAGGGCTGGTGGCTACACCTTC	CSASSDRAGGYTF
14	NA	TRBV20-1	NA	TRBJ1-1	TGCAGTGCTAGACAGCGCCTGTCGGGCACTGAAGCTTTCTTT	CSARQRLSGTEAFF
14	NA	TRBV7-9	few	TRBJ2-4	TGTGCCAGCAGTGGCCAGGAGGCCAAAAACATTCAGTACTTC	CASSGQEAKNIQYF
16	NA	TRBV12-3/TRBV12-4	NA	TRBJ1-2	TGTGCCAGCAGTTTAGCGGCCAGGTTAGCTAACTATGGCTACACCTTC	CASSLAARLANYGYTF
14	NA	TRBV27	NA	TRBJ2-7	TGTGCCAGCAGTCAACAGGGCACCGGGTACGAGCAGTACTTC	CASSQQGTGYEQYF
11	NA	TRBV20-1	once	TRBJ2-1	TGCAGTGCCAAGCGGTACAATGAGCAGTTCTTC	CSAKRYNEQFF
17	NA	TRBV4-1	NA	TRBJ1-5	TGCGCCAGCAGCCAAGATGGCCAGGGGCGAAGCAGGCAGCCCCAGCATTTT	CASSQDGQGRSRQPQHF
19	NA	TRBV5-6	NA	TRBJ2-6	TGTGCCAGCAGCTGGGAGTTCACCCGGGTTGGTGCTGGGGCCAACGTCCTGACTTTC	CASSWEFTRVGAGANVLTF